These 26 T cell receptor beta chains were sequenced from one sample in a study of blood T cell repertoires in COVID-19. TCRdb's copy holds only in-frame clones and misses some; the assay was immunoSEQ multiplex PCR. The sample carries a few hundred thousand clones, 84% recorded once. The sequencing sample was made of peripheral blood. Receptor source: a man aged 50 to 60 with active or convalescent COVID-19.

CDR3: CASSLDRANFGGYTF. The CDR3 DNA is TGTGCCAGCAGCTTGGACAGGGCCAATTTTGGTGGCTACACCTTC. The chain combines TRBV5-5 with TRBJ1-2, with D perhaps TRBD1 (6 bases). Germline V gene lookup returns CDR1 SGHKS and CDR2 YYEKEE (reference sequence). The CDR3 totals 15 residues. Deletions cut 0 bases from V and 7 bases from J, with 16 bases between.

The gene calls are TRBV18 and TRBJ1-3; D is undetermined. Trimming pared 3 bases from V and 0 bases from J, leaving 6 bases between. Germline CDR1 and CDR2: KGHSH and LQKENI. The CDR3 totals 14 residues. DNA for the CDR3: TGTGCCAGCTCACCTAACACCTCTGGAAACACCATATATTTT. It encodes CASSPNTSGNTIYF.

This clone occurred a few times. The V and J genes are TRBV6-1 and TRBJ2-2; 7 nucleotides match TRBD1. CDR3 length: 15 amino acids. CDR1 is MNHNS and CDR2 is SASEGT in the germline V gene. The ends lost 6 bases at V and 6 bases at J; junction bases unmatched: 10. The CDR3 region has the DNA TGTGCCAGCAGCACCCCCGGGACAGTGGCCGGGGAGCTGTTTTTT. Its protein is CASSTPGTVAGELFF.

The gene calls are TRBV7-9 and TRBJ2-1; TRBD2 matches at 11 bases. This CDR3 has 15 residues. After removal of 5 bases from V and 4 bases from J, the junction contained 4 bases not matched to a gene. The germline V gene has CDR1 SEHNR and CDR2 FQNEAQ (reference sequence). This CDR3 reads CASSVTSGGYNEQFF. CDR3 bases: TGTGCCAGCAGCGTTACTAGCGGGGGATACAATGAGCAGTTCTTC. The variable domain in full, completed from reference TRBV7-9 and TRBJ2-1, reads DTGVSQNPRHKITKRGQNVTFRCDPISEHNRLYWYRQTLGQGPEFLTYFQNEAQLEKSRLLSDRFSAERPKGSFSTLEIQRTEQGDSAMYLCASSVTSGGYNEQFFGPGTRLTVL.

The chain joins TRBV28 to TRBJ1-1, with TRBD1 matching 8 bases. Germline V gives CDR1 MDHEN, CDR2 SYDVKM. This CDR3 region has 17 residues. V dropped 0 bases and J dropped 2; count of bases not matched to a gene: 8. The chain's CDR3 is CASSLWIWGQVNTEAFF. In DNA form, the CDR3 reads TGTGCCAGCAGTTTATGGATTTGGGGACAGGTCAACACTGAAGCTTTCTTT.

The V gene is TRBV30, the J gene TRBJ1-5; D gene uncertain. Germline V lookup: CDR1 GTSNPN, CDR2 SVGIG (reference sequence). Trimming took 2 bases from V and 3 from J, leaving 8 bases between them. The CDR3 is 13 residues long. CDR3 DNA sequence: TGTGCCTGGAGTTACGGTTTCAATCAGCCCCAGCATTTT. Translation gives CAWSYGFNQPQHF. The whole variable domain, remainder taken from reference TRBV30 and TRBJ1-5, is SQTIHQWPATLVQPVGSPLSLECTVEGTSNPNLYWYRQAAGRGLQLLFYSVGIGQISSEVPQNLSASRPQDRQFILSSKKLLLSDSGFYLCAWSYGFNQPQHFGDGTRLSIL.

The genes are TRBV7-2 and TRBJ1-4, with TRBD1 identical over 11 bases. The V and J ends lost 1 base and 0 bases, in that order; junction bases with no gene match: 7. CDR3 size: 19 residues. Germline V gives CDR1 SGHTA, CDR2 FQGNSA. The CDR3 coding sequence is TGTGCCAGCAGCTTAGTTCCGGGACAGGGGGTCACAACTAATGAAAAACTGTTTTTT. Translation: CASSLVPGQGVTTNEKLFF.

The rearrangement joins TRBV2 to TRBJ1-3; TRBD1 matches at 12 bases. CDR3 length: 15 amino acids. The ends lost 1 base at V and 7 bases at J; junction bases unmatched: 2. Looked up from germline, CDR1 is SNHLY and CDR2 is FYNNEI. CDR3 coding DNA: TGTGCCAGCAGTGAAGAGGGACAGGGGGCGAACACCATATATTTT. This encodes CASSEEGQGANTIYF.

This clone appeared a single time. This CDR3 reads CASSPRVRDREDYGYTF. The CDR3 DNA is TGTGCCAGCAGTCCACGGGTCCGGGACAGGGAAGACTATGGCTACACCTTC. The V gene is TRBV27, the J gene TRBJ1-2; 9 bases map to TRBD1. There are 17 residues in the CDR3. V dropped 5 bases and J dropped 3; count of bases not matched to a gene: 13. The germline gives CDR1 MNHEY, CDR2 SMNVEV (reference sequence).

The chain joins TRBV28 to TRBJ1-4; 11 bases are a match to TRBD1. V trimming: 10 bases; J trimming: 7 bases; junction bases outside the gene matches: 5. Germline-derived CDR1 and CDR2 are MDHEN and SYDVKM. There are 13 residues in the CDR3. CDR3 protein: CAISGTGGEKLFF. CDR3 sequence (DNA): TGTGCCATCTCCGGGACAGGGGGTGAAAAACTGTTTTTT. Full variable domain (outside the CDR3, taken from reference TRBV28 and TRBJ1-4): DVKVTQSSRYLVKRTGEKVFLECVQDMDHENMFWYRQDPGLGLRLIYFSYDVKMKEKGDIPEGYSVSREKKERFSLILESASTNQTSMYLCAISGTGGEKLFFGSGTQLSVL.

V is TRBV10-3 and J is TRBJ2-7; perhaps TRBD1 as D (5 bases). From germline, CDR1 is ENHRY and CDR2 SYGVKD. The CDR3 contains 15 residues. Trimming cost V 4 bases and J 4 bases, with 17 bases left between them. CDR3 DNA: TGTGCCATCAGTGGGCCGGAGCAGGGCTATTACGAGCAGTACTTC. Protein sequence: CAISGPEQGYYEQYF.

The chain recombines TRBV15 with TRBJ2-1, with D possibly TRBD2 on 6 matching bases. The V end lost 7 bases, the J end lost 3 bases, and 10 bases lay between the germline ends. Germline-derived CDR1 and CDR2 are LNHNV and YYDKDF (reference sequence). The CDR3 loop spans 13 amino acids. The CDR3, as DNA: TGTGCCACCAACTCGGGGGACTACAATGAGCAGTTCTTC. This encodes CATNSGDYNEQFF.

This clone occurred a few times. V gene TRBV5-1 combines with J gene TRBJ2-2; TRBD2 matches 16 bases. The V gene's germline CDR1 is SGHRS and CDR2 YFSETQ. Trimming took 4 bases from V and 7 from J; bases not matched to a gene: 7. The CDR3 length is 17 residues. The CDR3, as DNA: TGCGCCAGCAGCAAGGGACTAGCGGGAGGGCTCATCGGGGAGCTGTTTTTT. The encoded protein is CASSKGLAGGLIGELFF.

The V gene is TRBV7-9, the J gene TRBJ2-2; maybe TRBD1 (6 bases). This CDR3 is built from 16 residues. With 4 bases removed from V and 3 bases from J, the gap between germline ends came to 15 bases. Looked up from germline, CDR1 is SEHNR and CDR2 is FQNEAQ (reference sequence). The CDR3 loop is CASSSGQGPHTGELFF. DNA of the CDR3: TGTGCCAGCAGCTCGGGGCAGGGGCCCCACACCGGGGAGCTGTTTTTT.

The count of this clone is one. The chain recombines TRBV28 with TRBJ1-2; no clear D. The V and J ends lost 3 bases and 2 bases respectively, with 13 bases between them. Germline loops: CDR1 MDHEN, CDR2 SYDVKM. The CDR3 totals 15 residues. DNA of the CDR3: TGTGCCAGCAGTTTCTTAGGGAGTAGAAACTATGGCTACACCTTC. Amino acid sequence: CASSFLGSRNYGYTF.

This chain links TRBV9 with TRBJ2-7, with a weak D call TRBD1 (7 bases). The CDR3 has 15 residues. V lost 0 bases and J 7 bases, leaving 17 bases between the germline ends. CDR1 SGDLS and CDR2 YYNGEE come from the germline V gene. CDR3 DNA: TGTGCCAGCAGCGTAGGGGGTGGAGGGGGCGAGGAGCAGTACTTC. It is translated as CASSVGGGGGEEQYF.

The chain is built from TRBV7-3 and TRBJ2-2; TRBD2 agrees at 13 bases. The CDR3 is 17 residues long. From germline, CDR1 is SGHTA and CDR2 FQGTGA. J was trimmed by 3 bases and V by 5 bases; bases with no gene match: 6. The CDR3 DNA sequence: TGTGCCAGCAGCCCACTAGCGGGAGGGGCCGACACCGGGGAGCTGTTTTTT. Translation gives CASSPLAGGADTGELFF.

Only one count was recorded for this clone. The chain carries TRBV7-9 and TRBJ2-7; D gene ambiguous. CDR1 is SEHNR, CDR2 FQNEAQ, per germline (reference sequence). This CDR3 comprises 14 residues. V shed 2 bases and J shed 5 bases, with 13 bases lying between them. The CDR3 DNA sequence: TGTGCCAGCAGCTTATCGTCGAGGCCTAACGAGCAGTACTTC. This gives the protein CASSLSSRPNEQYF.

The V and J genes are TRBV24-1 and TRBJ2-3, with TRBD2 matching over 10 bases. V lost 4 bases, J lost 4 bases, and 7 bases stayed unmatched. Germline lookup yields CDR1 KGHDR and CDR2 SFDVKD. This CDR3 comprises 16 residues. The CDR3 protein is CATSEVSGGAADTQYF. CDR3 coding DNA: TGTGCCACCAGTGAAGTCAGCGGGGGGGCGGCAGATACGCAGTATTTT.

The rearrangement links TRBV6-5 to TRBJ2-2; D is ambiguous. From germline, CDR1 is MNHEY and CDR2 SVGAGI. Trimming removed 5 bases from V and 1 base from J, with 5 bases in between. The CDR3 is 13 amino acids. This CDR3 reads CASSPRNTGELFF. CDR3 DNA: TGTGCCAGCAGTCCCCGGAACACCGGGGAGCTGTTTTTT.

This clone was recorded a few times. The V and J genes are TRBV28 and TRBJ1-2, with a weak D call TRBD1 (6 bases). This CDR3 is built from 17 residues. With 3 bases removed from V and 5 bases from J, the gap between germline ends came to 22 bases. Germline values: CDR1 MDHEN, CDR2 SYDVKM. The CDR3 here is CASSLGGGGPASYGYTF. The CDR3 DNA is TGTGCCAGCAGTTTGGGGGGCGGGGGCCCCGCCAGTTATGGCTACACCTTC.

The CDR3 sequence is CASMLWTGRSEPQHF. The CDR3 bases are TGTGCCAGCATGCTTTGGACAGGGAGGTCAGAGCCCCAGCATTTT. The rearrangement links TRBV28 to TRBJ1-5; TRBD1 matches 8 bases. Looked up from germline, CDR1 is MDHEN and CDR2 is SYDVKM. The CDR3 has 15 amino acids. V gave up 7 bases and J gave up 8 bases; unmatched junction bases: 13.

The chain employs TRBV28 and TRBJ2-1; the D gene is possibly TRBD2 (7 bases). Trimming cost V 7 bases and J 1 base, with 23 bases left between them. CDR1 is MDHEN and CDR2 is SYDVKM in the germline V gene. The CDR3 extends over 18 amino acids. The CDR3 reads CASTSMGGGALSYNEQFF. CDR3 bases: TGTGCCAGCACCTCCATGGGTGGGGGGGCATTGTCCTACAATGAGCAGTTCTTC.

J is TRBJ2-7 and V is TRBV18, with TRBD2 identical over 14 bases. The germline gives CDR1 KGHSH, CDR2 LQKENI. The V and J ends lost 4 bases and 3 bases, in that order; junction bases with no gene match: 5. This CDR3 comprises 16 residues. The CDR3 sequence: CASSRTGTSGSYEQYF. CDR3 in DNA: TGTGCCAGCTCACGGACCGGGACTAGCGGGAGCTACGAGCAGTACTTC.

This chain connects TRBV4-1 to TRBJ2-3; a possible D gene is TRBD2 (6 bases). This CDR3 is built from 18 residues. V shed 5 bases and J shed 2 bases, with 23 bases lying between them. The germline V gene has CDR1 MGHRA and CDR2 YSYEKL. The CDR3 protein is CASSALEVGSAATDTQYF. CDR3 DNA sequence: TGCGCCAGCAGCGCCCTTGAGGTCGGGAGCGCGGCCACAGATACGCAGTATTTT.

The chain carries TRBV29-1 and TRBJ1-1; D unclear. Germline CDR1 SQVTM, CDR2 ANQGSEA. The CDR3 totals 12 residues. Trimming stripped 2 bases from V and 0 bases from J, with 4 bases between. CDR3 DNA sequence: TGCAGCGTTGAACGGGTGAACACTGAAGCTTTCTTT. Translating it yields CSVERVNTEAFF.